The rows below give T cell receptor beta chains drawn from one sample of a study of regulatory T cells in long-lasting Graves disease. TCRdb recomputed calls from the multiplex PCR reads with MiXCR, one row per CDR3 protein. The sample includes about 470,000 distinct CDR3 sequences, approximately 15% of them seen just once. Separately, the same data were catalogued under a study of T cells in Graves' hyperthyroidism and ophthalmopathy.

The sequencing here drew on peripheral blood mononuclear cells (PBMCs), taken at new diagnosis, from a patient treated with antithyroid drugs. The receptors were gathered from a woman aged 25 to 39 with Graves disease. The CDR3 runs from the conserved cysteine through the conserved F or W. The D gene is left open where the match is weak. The size field is filled for only some rows; it gives once, few, many or a size class.

clone_size: few; d_call: -; j_call: TRBJ2-1; v_call: TRBV6-1; cdr3_nt: TGTGCCAGCAGTCCCAGGTCTGCCGGAACTGAGCAGTTCTTC; cdr3_aa: CASSPRSAGTEQFF
clone_size: -; d_call: TRBD2; j_call: TRBJ2-5; v_call: TRBV5-1; cdr3_nt: TGCGCCAGCAGCTTGGGGACTAGAGGTATTGAGACCCAGTACTTC; cdr3_aa: CASSLGTRGIETQYF
clone_size: -; d_call: -; j_call: TRBJ1-3; v_call: TRBV20-1; cdr3_nt: TGCAGTGCTAGAGATCTGGACTCGGGTGGAAACACCATATATTTT; cdr3_aa: CSARDLDSGGNTIYF
clone_size: many; d_call: TRBD2; j_call: TRBJ2-1; v_call: TRBV6-1; cdr3_nt: TGTGCCATCTACCCGCGGGGGGGTAATGAGCAGTTCTTC; cdr3_aa: CAIYPRGGNEQFF
clone_size: few; d_call: -; j_call: TRBJ2-7; v_call: TRBV2; cdr3_nt: TGTGCCAGCTTAGTTACCTACGAGCAGTACTTC; cdr3_aa: CASLVTYEQYF
clone_size: many; d_call: -; j_call: TRBJ1-1; v_call: TRBV2; cdr3_nt: TGTGCCAGCAAGGACGCAAGAAACACTGAAGCTTTCTTT; cdr3_aa: CASKDARNTEAFF
clone_size: few; d_call: TRBD2; j_call: TRBJ2-7; v_call: TRBV19; cdr3_nt: TGTGCCAGTAGGGGGAGGGAGGGCTACGAGCAGTACTTC; cdr3_aa: CASRGREGYEQYF
clone_size: many; d_call: TRBD2; j_call: TRBJ2-3; v_call: TRBV20-1; cdr3_nt: TGCAGTGCTAGAGGGACTAGGGTTATGGGTAGCGGGAGGGTGAATACGCAGTATTTT; cdr3_aa: CSARGTRVMGSGRVNTQYF
clone_size: many; d_call: -; j_call: TRBJ2-1; v_call: TRBV2; cdr3_nt: TGTGCCAGCACGGCCGGGACAAGGTACAATGAGCAGTTCTTC; cdr3_aa: CASTAGTRYNEQFF
clone_size: many; d_call: TRBD2; j_call: TRBJ2-3; v_call: TRBV2; cdr3_nt: TGTGCCAGCAGTGAAGCCCTCGCGGCGGGGGGGGAGACAGATACGCAGTATTTT; cdr3_aa: CASSEALAAGGETDTQYF
clone_size: many; d_call: -; j_call: TRBJ2-1; v_call: TRBV12-3/TRBV12-4; cdr3_nt: TGTGCCAGCAGTCCCCACCTGAATGAGCAGTTCTTC; cdr3_aa: CASSPHLNEQFF
clone_size: few; d_call: TRBD2; j_call: TRBJ2-7; v_call: TRBV6-9; cdr3_nt: TGTGCCAGCAGTTCCCCAAAGCGGGACCCGAAGTACTTC; cdr3_aa: CASSSPKRDPKYF
clone_size: few; d_call: TRBD2; j_call: TRBJ2-1; v_call: TRBV7-9; cdr3_nt: TGTGCCAGCTCAAATAGCGGGAGTATCGATGAGCAGTTCTTC; cdr3_aa: CASSNSGSIDEQFF
clone_size: once; d_call: -; j_call: TRBJ1-5; v_call: TRBV20-1; cdr3_nt: TGCAGTGCCGACAGGAGAGATAGCAATCAGCCCCAGCATTTT; cdr3_aa: CSADRRDSNQPQHF
clone_size: -; d_call: TRBD2; j_call: TRBJ2-2; v_call: TRBV5-1; cdr3_nt: TGCGCCAGCAGCTTGGCCGCGGCTAGCGGGTCTAGTGGGGAGCTGTTTTTT; cdr3_aa: CASSLAAASGSSGELFF
clone_size: -; d_call: -; j_call: TRBJ2-5; v_call: TRBV6-2/TRBV6-3; cdr3_nt: TGTGCCAGCAGGCCGATGTGGGTTGAGGCGACCCAGTACTTC; cdr3_aa: CASRPMWVEATQYF
clone_size: -; d_call: TRBD1; j_call: TRBJ2-7; v_call: TRBV7-9; cdr3_nt: TGTGCCAGCAGCTTACCGGACAGGGGGCTGTTGGAGCAGTACTTC; cdr3_aa: CASSLPDRGLLEQYF
clone_size: -; d_call: TRBD2; j_call: TRBJ2-3; v_call: TRBV18; cdr3_nt: TGTGCCAGCTCACGAAGCTCTCTAGCGGGAGGGCCAGATACGCAGTATTTT; cdr3_aa: CASSRSSLAGGPDTQYF
clone_size: few; d_call: TRBD1; j_call: TRBJ1-1; v_call: TRBV27; cdr3_nt: TGTGCCAGCACGACTGGACAGGGGACTGAAGCTTTCTTT; cdr3_aa: CASTTGQGTEAFF
clone_size: few; d_call: TRBD1; j_call: TRBJ2-3; v_call: TRBV6-2/TRBV6-3; cdr3_nt: TGTGCCAGCGTGGCCGGGACAGGGGGCGCAGATACGCAGTATTTT; cdr3_aa: CASVAGTGGADTQYF
clone_size: many; d_call: -; j_call: TRBJ2-5; v_call: TRBV3-1; cdr3_nt: TGTGCCAGCAGCCTAAAGTATGATGGGACCCAGTACTTC; cdr3_aa: CASSLKYDGTQYF
clone_size: many; d_call: -; j_call: TRBJ2-5; v_call: TRBV6-5; cdr3_nt: TGTGCCAGCAGTTACTCTAGGCAGCTCCGTAAAGAGACCCAGTACTTC; cdr3_aa: CASSYSRQLRKETQYF
clone_size: many; d_call: TRBD2; j_call: TRBJ2-3; v_call: TRBV12-3/TRBV12-4; cdr3_nt: TGTGCCAGCAGACCTAGCGGGAGAGGGGTGGATACGCAGTATTTT; cdr3_aa: CASRPSGRGVDTQYF
clone_size: -; d_call: TRBD2; j_call: TRBJ2-3; v_call: TRBV27; cdr3_nt: TGTGCCAGCAGTACCGGGACTAGCGGGAGTGCGCACACAGATACGCAGTATTTT; cdr3_aa: CASSTGTSGSAHTDTQYF
clone_size: -; d_call: TRBD1; j_call: TRBJ2-2; v_call: TRBV9; cdr3_nt: TGTGCCAGCAGCGTTGGGACAGGGTCAACCGGGGAGCTGTTTTTT; cdr3_aa: CASSVGTGSTGELFF
clone_size: many; d_call: -; j_call: TRBJ2-5; v_call: TRBV20-1; cdr3_nt: TGCAGTGCTAGGGGTCCGGGGGAATGGGCCCAGTACTTC; cdr3_aa: CSARGPGEWAQYF
clone_size: many; d_call: -; j_call: TRBJ1-2; v_call: TRBV28; cdr3_nt: TGTGCCACCCAAGCAGAGGGGTATGGCTACACCTTC; cdr3_aa: CATQAEGYGYTF
clone_size: many; d_call: -; j_call: TRBJ2-1; v_call: TRBV28; cdr3_nt: TGTGCCAGCAGGCTATGGGACAATGAGCAGTTCTTC; cdr3_aa: CASRLWDNEQFF
clone_size: many; d_call: -; j_call: TRBJ2-4; v_call: TRBV2; cdr3_nt: TGTGCCAGCAGGAAAGCTTCAGGGGTCACCACGAACATTCAGTACTTC; cdr3_aa: CASRKASGVTTNIQYF
clone_size: -; d_call: -; j_call: TRBJ2-7; v_call: TRBV5-8; cdr3_nt: TGTGCCAGCAGCTTGGCCAAGGGTAGGGGCGAGCAGTACTTC; cdr3_aa: CASSLAKGRGEQYF
clone_size: many; d_call: -; j_call: TRBJ1-4; v_call: TRBV11-2; cdr3_nt: TGTGCCAGCAGCTTAATGGGTGTGGCAACTAATGAAAAACTGTTTTTT; cdr3_aa: CASSLMGVATNEKLFF
clone_size: many; d_call: -; j_call: TRBJ1-1; v_call: TRBV10-3; cdr3_nt: TGTGCCATCAGTGAAACTCCCCGGAGGAGGCTAGCTGAAGCTTTCTTT; cdr3_aa: CAISETPRRRLAEAFF
clone_size: -; d_call: TRBD2; j_call: TRBJ2-1; v_call: TRBV11-3; cdr3_nt: TGTGCCAGCAGCTTTAGAGGGACTAGCGGGAGCTCCTACAATGAGCAGTTCTTC; cdr3_aa: CASSFRGTSGSSYNEQFF
clone_size: few; d_call: -; j_call: TRBJ2-2; v_call: TRBV7-3; cdr3_nt: TGTGCCAGCAGCCCTGGGGGGCCATCCGGGGAGCTGTTTTTT; cdr3_aa: CASSPGGPSGELFF
clone_size: many; d_call: -; j_call: TRBJ2-1; v_call: TRBV20-1; cdr3_nt: TGCAGTGCTAGGGGCCCGGCAGGAGGGCAGTTCTTC; cdr3_aa: CSARGPAGGQFF
clone_size: few; d_call: TRBD2; j_call: TRBJ2-1; v_call: TRBV25-1; cdr3_nt: TGTGCCAGCAGTGAATGGGGTAGCGGGAGGGCCTCTTACAATGAGCAGTTCTTC; cdr3_aa: CASSEWGSGRASYNEQFF
clone_size: -; d_call: TRBD1; j_call: TRBJ2-3; v_call: TRBV30; cdr3_nt: TGTGCCTGGGACAGGGGGTGGTCCCCAGATACGCAGTATTTT; cdr3_aa: CAWDRGWSPDTQYF
clone_size: few; d_call: -; j_call: TRBJ1-4; v_call: TRBV7-2; cdr3_nt: TGTGCCAGCAGCTTAAGTCCCAGGACGAATGAAAAACTGTTTTTT; cdr3_aa: CASSLSPRTNEKLFF
clone_size: many; d_call: -; j_call: TRBJ1-1; v_call: TRBV5-1; cdr3_nt: TGCGCCAGCAGCTTGGCGGAACCTTACACTGAAGCTTTCTTT; cdr3_aa: CASSLAEPYTEAFF
clone_size: -; d_call: -; j_call: TRBJ1-1; v_call: TRBV4-1; cdr3_nt: TGCGCCAGCGGGGGTTCTTCAGGGCACACTGAAGCTTTCTTT; cdr3_aa: CASGGSSGHTEAFF
clone_size: many; d_call: -; j_call: TRBJ2-7; v_call: TRBV20-1; cdr3_nt: TGCAGTGCAGGCCCTCGAGAGCAGTACTTC; cdr3_aa: CSAGPREQYF
clone_size: -; d_call: -; j_call: TRBJ2-1; v_call: TRBV6-2/TRBV6-3; cdr3_nt: TGTGCCAGCAGTTACTCGAGGGGTCTATACAATGAGCAGTTCTTC; cdr3_aa: CASSYSRGLYNEQFF
clone_size: few; d_call: TRBD1; j_call: TRBJ2-3; v_call: TRBV12-3/TRBV12-4; cdr3_nt: TGTGCCAGCAGTTTACCAGGGACAGGGGGAAGAGATACGCAGTATTTT; cdr3_aa: CASSLPGTGGRDTQYF
clone_size: many; d_call: -; j_call: TRBJ2-7; v_call: TRBV5-1; cdr3_nt: TGTGCCAGCAGCTTAGGACAGAGCTCCTACGAGCAGTACTTC; cdr3_aa: CASSLGQSSYEQYF
clone_size: many; d_call: TRBD2; j_call: TRBJ2-1; v_call: TRBV28; cdr3_nt: TGTGCCAGCAGCCCCGGGGGGGGGCAGTCTGCCTGGCAGTTCTTC; cdr3_aa: CASSPGGGQSAWQFF
clone_size: many; d_call: TRBD2; j_call: TRBJ2-7; v_call: TRBV27; cdr3_nt: TGTGCCAGCAGTTTCGGGTCTAGCGGGAGCCCTTCCTACGAGCAGTACTTC; cdr3_aa: CASSFGSSGSPSYEQYF
clone_size: many; d_call: -; j_call: TRBJ2-1; v_call: TRBV27; cdr3_nt: TGTGCCAGCAGTTTAGAGGTCCGGGGAGGCCAGTTCTTC; cdr3_aa: CASSLEVRGGQFF
clone_size: few; d_call: -; j_call: TRBJ1-2; v_call: TRBV10-3; cdr3_nt: TGTGCCGTCAGTGCTGTTAACTATGGCTACACCTTC; cdr3_aa: CAVSAVNYGYTF
clone_size: -; d_call: TRBD1; j_call: TRBJ1-1; v_call: TRBV24-1; cdr3_nt: TGTGCCACCAGTGATTCGGGGGGACAGGGAACGACTGAAGCTTTCTTT; cdr3_aa: CATSDSGGQGTTEAFF
clone_size: many; d_call: TRBD1; j_call: TRBJ2-2; v_call: TRBV11-2; cdr3_nt: TGTGCCAGCAGCGTGGGGACAGGTGGTACCGGGGAGCTGTTTTTT; cdr3_aa: CASSVGTGGTGELFF
clone_size: -; d_call: -; j_call: TRBJ1-5; v_call: TRBV27; cdr3_nt: TGTGCCAGCACCTTGCCCCCAGGGACATGCAATCAGCCCCAGCATTTT; cdr3_aa: CASTLPPGTCNQPQHF
clone_size: many; d_call: TRBD1; j_call: TRBJ2-7; v_call: TRBV9; cdr3_nt: TGTGCCAGCAGCGGACGGACAGGGCACGACGAGCAGTACTTC; cdr3_aa: CASSGRTGHDEQYF
clone_size: many; d_call: TRBD2; j_call: TRBJ2-7; v_call: TRBV20-1; cdr3_nt: TGCAGTGCTCGAGGGGCTAGCGGGAGGACCAACGGCGAGCAGTACTTC; cdr3_aa: CSARGASGRTNGEQYF
clone_size: few; d_call: TRBD2; j_call: TRBJ2-7; v_call: TRBV27; cdr3_nt: TGTGCCAGCAGTTTTAAACTAGCGGGAGTGGATCGCGAGCAGTACTTC; cdr3_aa: CASSFKLAGVDREQYF